This T cell receptor beta chain is drawn from a study of T-cell reconstitution after alpha-beta-depleted transplantation in children. Researchers prepared the TCRbeta library using unique molecular identifiers, the study reports. Each CDR3 protein gets one entry after TCRdb re-called the PCR reads with MiXCR. The table has around 500,000 distinct CDR3 sequences, 23% seen once. Study-wide findings and caveats: Newly generated T cells supplied most T-cell counts and diversity one year post-transplant. The origin of high day-60 TCRbeta diversity in some patients lay in surviving recipient T cells and thymic progenitors.

About this clonotype: The antigen is unknown.

V was clipped by 7 bases and J by 1 base; unmatched bases: 6. This CDR3 has 13 residues. Germline V gene sequence: CDR1 DFQATT, CDR2 SNEGSKA (reference sequence). The chain recombines TRBV20-1 with TRBJ1-1; TRBD1 matches 7 bases. This specimen was PBMCs, mostly from graft donor cells, taken 360 days after TCRalphabeta/CD19-depleted stem cell transplant. The TCR sequence derives from a boy younger than two who had a stem cell transplant for acute myeloid leukemia, so the T cells may come from the graft donor. This CDR3 is CSGTQGPNTEAFF. CDR3 DNA: TGCAGTGGTACACAGGGGCCGAACACTGAAGCTTTCTTT.